This is a list of T cell receptor beta chains from one sample in a study of CD8 T cells in Susac syndrome. Each CDR3 protein gets one entry after TCRdb re-called the immunoSEQ multiplex PCR reads with MiXCR. The table lists around 200,000 distinct CDR3 sequences, approximately 95% of them singletons, with less than 0.2% in the top ten. Input material: CD8+ T cells from PBMCs. These receptor sequences come from a human donor with Susac syndrome. Each CDR3 is given with its conserved first and last residue. D genes are given only for firm matches. The listing skips clone size in some rows; elsewhere it reads once, few, many or a size class.

v_gene: TRBV6-5
j_gene: TRBJ1-4
d_gene: -
abundance: -
CDR3nt: TGTGCCAGCAAATTCGGGGCTCTAAATGAAAAACTGTTTTTT
CDR3aa: CASKFGALNEKLFF

v_gene: TRBV7-2
j_gene: TRBJ2-1
d_gene: TRBD2
abundance: -
CDR3nt: TGTGCCAGCAGCCGCCGGGAGGGTCTAGGCAATGAGCAGTTCTTC
CDR3aa: CASSRREGLGNEQFF

v_gene: TRBV20-1
j_gene: TRBJ2-7
d_gene: TRBD2
abundance: -
CDR3nt: TGCAGTGGGGCGGGGCTAGCGGGGTTCGAGCAGTACTTC
CDR3aa: CSGAGLAGFEQYF

v_gene: TRBV12-3/TRBV12-4
j_gene: TRBJ2-1
d_gene: TRBD2
abundance: -
CDR3nt: TGTGCCAGCAGTATGAGCGGGAGGAGGGGCAATGAGCAGTTCTTC
CDR3aa: CASSMSGRRGNEQFF

v_gene: TRBV30
j_gene: TRBJ2-7
d_gene: -
abundance: -
CDR3nt: TGTGCCTGGATAAGGGACTCCTACGAGCAGTACTTC
CDR3aa: CAWIRDSYEQYF

v_gene: TRBV9
j_gene: TRBJ2-7
d_gene: -
abundance: -
CDR3nt: TGTGCCAGCAGCGTAGAAGGGGGGACGGTACCGTACGAGCAGTACTTC
CDR3aa: CASSVEGGTVPYEQYF

v_gene: TRBV5-1
j_gene: TRBJ2-1
d_gene: -
abundance: -
CDR3nt: TGCGCCAGCGAGGGGGGCCGTAACAATGAGCAGTTCTTC
CDR3aa: CASEGGRNNEQFF

v_gene: TRBV14
j_gene: TRBJ2-3
d_gene: -
abundance: -
CDR3nt: TGTGCCAGCAGCCATAGTCGGACAGATACGCAGTATTTT
CDR3aa: CASSHSRTDTQYF

v_gene: TRBV29-1
j_gene: TRBJ2-3
d_gene: TRBD2
abundance: -
CDR3nt: TGCAGCGCCGCCCCCATACTAGCGGGAAAGAGCACAGATACGCAGTATTTT
CDR3aa: CSAAPILAGKSTDTQYF

v_gene: TRBV9
j_gene: TRBJ2-1
d_gene: -
abundance: -
CDR3nt: TGTGCCAGCAGCGTAGAGGTCAATGAGCAGTTCTTC
CDR3aa: CASSVEVNEQFF

v_gene: TRBV30
j_gene: TRBJ1-5
d_gene: -
abundance: -
CDR3nt: TGTGCCTGGAGTGTGGGAGTTAGCAATCAGCCCCAGCATTTT
CDR3aa: CAWSVGVSNQPQHF

v_gene: TRBV15
j_gene: TRBJ2-7
d_gene: -
abundance: -
CDR3nt: TGTGCCACCAGCAGAGTAGGGGTTGATTACGAGCAGTACTTC
CDR3aa: CATSRVGVDYEQYF

v_gene: TRBV6-5
j_gene: TRBJ2-4
d_gene: -
abundance: -
CDR3nt: TGTGCCAGCAGTTACACCAAAGAACTGGGCGGGTACATTCAGTACTTC
CDR3aa: CASSYTKELGGYIQYF

v_gene: TRBV11-2
j_gene: TRBJ1-1
d_gene: -
abundance: once
CDR3nt: TGTGCCAGCAGCTTCGGGGACGGGAACACTGAAGCTTTCTTT
CDR3aa: CASSFGDGNTEAFF

v_gene: TRBV27
j_gene: TRBJ2-1
d_gene: TRBD2
abundance: -
CDR3nt: TGTGCCAGCAGGACAGCGGGAGGGCCGGACAATGAGCAGTTCTTC
CDR3aa: CASRTAGGPDNEQFF

v_gene: TRBV11-2
j_gene: TRBJ1-2
d_gene: TRBD1
abundance: -
CDR3nt: TGTGCCAGCAGCTTAGAACGGACAGGCTACTATGGCTACACCTTC
CDR3aa: CASSLERTGYYGYTF

v_gene: TRBV29-1
j_gene: TRBJ2-2
d_gene: -
abundance: -
CDR3nt: TGCAGCGTTGTTTCAGCGGCGGTAAACACCGGGGAGCTGTTTTTT
CDR3aa: CSVVSAAVNTGELFF

v_gene: TRBV7-3
j_gene: TRBJ2-1
d_gene: -
abundance: -
CDR3nt: TGTGCCAGCAGCCAAACCACGGGGCCCGGTGAGCAGTTCTTC
CDR3aa: CASSQTTGPGEQFF

v_gene: TRBV7-9
j_gene: TRBJ1-5
d_gene: -
abundance: few
CDR3nt: TGTGCCAGCAGCTTGGCCGATCAGCCCCAGCATTTT
CDR3aa: CASSLADQPQHF

v_gene: TRBV28
j_gene: TRBJ1-4
d_gene: TRBD1
abundance: -
CDR3nt: TGTGCCAGCGAAGCGTCCCGGGACAGGGTCTTAAATGAAAAACTGTTTTTT
CDR3aa: CASEASRDRVLNEKLFF

v_gene: TRBV7-8
j_gene: TRBJ2-5
d_gene: TRBD2
abundance: -
CDR3nt: TGTGCCAGCAGCTTAAGCAGCGGGGAAGCCTCCGAGACCCAGTACTTC
CDR3aa: CASSLSSGEASETQYF

v_gene: TRBV14
j_gene: TRBJ2-7
d_gene: -
abundance: -
CDR3nt: TGTGCCAGCAGCCAAGTCGGGGACTACGAGCAGTACTTC
CDR3aa: CASSQVGDYEQYF

v_gene: TRBV3-1
j_gene: TRBJ1-1
d_gene: TRBD1
abundance: -
CDR3nt: TGTGCCAGCAGCCAACCTCAGGGGGTTTTCGCTGAAGCTTTCTTT
CDR3aa: CASSQPQGVFAEAFF

v_gene: TRBV28
j_gene: TRBJ1-1
d_gene: -
abundance: -
CDR3nt: TGTGCCAGCAGTCCACGCGAGGAGTCTGAAGCTTTCTTT
CDR3aa: CASSPREESEAFF

v_gene: TRBV10-3
j_gene: TRBJ2-3
d_gene: -
abundance: -
CDR3nt: TGTGCCATCAGTACTAACACAGATACGCAGTATTTT
CDR3aa: CAISTNTDTQYF

v_gene: TRBV27
j_gene: TRBJ1-2
d_gene: TRBD1
abundance: once
CDR3nt: TGTGCCAGCAGTTTAACGACAGGGGGCCAATATGGCTACACCTTC
CDR3aa: CASSLTTGGQYGYTF

v_gene: TRBV9
j_gene: TRBJ2-3
d_gene: TRBD1
abundance: -
CDR3nt: TGTGCCAGCAGTGGGGACAGGGCGGTAGATACGCAGTATTTT
CDR3aa: CASSGDRAVDTQYF

v_gene: TRBV29-1
j_gene: TRBJ2-1
d_gene: -
abundance: -
CDR3nt: TGCAGCGTTCAGGACCCCAATGAGCAGTTCTTC
CDR3aa: CSVQDPNEQFF

v_gene: TRBV21-1
j_gene: TRBJ2-7
d_gene: -
abundance: -
CDR3nt: TGTGCCAGCAAAAGGGACAGGGGATTGTCCCGCTACGAGCAGTACTTC
CDR3aa: CASKRDRGLSRYEQYF

v_gene: TRBV20-1
j_gene: TRBJ1-5
d_gene: -
abundance: -
CDR3nt: TGCAGTGCTCAAGATAACAGGGTAAATTGGTATCAGCCCCAGCATTTT
CDR3aa: CSAQDNRVNWYQPQHF

v_gene: TRBV9
j_gene: TRBJ2-7
d_gene: TRBD2
abundance: -
CDR3nt: TGTGCCAGCAGCGTTAGCGGGGGGGCCGACTACGAGCAGTACTTC
CDR3aa: CASSVSGGADYEQYF

v_gene: TRBV20-1
j_gene: TRBJ1-2
d_gene: TRBD1
abundance: -
CDR3nt: TGCAGTGCTCTTACTACAGGGGGCCAAGGCTACACCTTC
CDR3aa: CSALTTGGQGYTF

v_gene: TRBV4-2
j_gene: TRBJ2-3
d_gene: -
abundance: -
CDR3nt: TGTGCCAGCAGCCAACGCCTTAGCGGCACAGATACGCAGTATTTT
CDR3aa: CASSQRLSGTDTQYF

v_gene: TRBV30
j_gene: TRBJ1-2
d_gene: TRBD1
abundance: -
CDR3nt: TGTGCCTGGAGTCAAGGGGTAGGGGGCGAAGGAGATGGCTACACCTTC
CDR3aa: CAWSQGVGGEGDGYTF

v_gene: TRBV2
j_gene: TRBJ2-7
d_gene: TRBD2
abundance: -
CDR3nt: TGTGCCAGCACTACCGGACTAGCGGGAGAGCAGTACTTC
CDR3aa: CASTTGLAGEQYF

v_gene: TRBV20-1
j_gene: TRBJ2-4
d_gene: -
abundance: -
CDR3nt: TGCAGTGCCGACACCGGGACGATAAAAAACATTCAGTACTTC
CDR3aa: CSADTGTIKNIQYF

v_gene: TRBV2
j_gene: TRBJ1-1
d_gene: -
abundance: -
CDR3nt: TGTGCCAGCAGGACCAACCGGGACATCTGGGTGCGGAACACTGAAGCTTTCTTT
CDR3aa: CASRTNRDIWVRNTEAFF

v_gene: TRBV30
j_gene: TRBJ1-2
d_gene: -
abundance: -
CDR3nt: TGTGCCTGGAGTGTAAACAGCCTAAACTATGGCTACACCTTC
CDR3aa: CAWSVNSLNYGYTF

v_gene: TRBV27
j_gene: TRBJ1-1
d_gene: -
abundance: -
CDR3nt: TGTGCCAGCAGTTTATTCGGGGGGGCGCGGGGCACTGAAGCTTTCTTT
CDR3aa: CASSLFGGARGTEAFF

v_gene: TRBV10-2
j_gene: TRBJ1-1
d_gene: -
abundance: -
CDR3nt: TGCGCCAGCAGTGTTGAAGGGTTCACTGAAGCTTTCTTT
CDR3aa: CASSVEGFTEAFF

v_gene: TRBV9
j_gene: TRBJ1-2
d_gene: -
abundance: -
CDR3nt: TGTGCCAGCAGCGTAGCTTGGGACGGAGGTTATGGCTACACCTTC
CDR3aa: CASSVAWDGGYGYTF

v_gene: TRBV3-1
j_gene: TRBJ2-5
d_gene: TRBD1
abundance: -
CDR3nt: TGTGCCAGCAGCCAAGATAGTACAGGGGGCGGGAAGACCCAGTACTTC
CDR3aa: CASSQDSTGGGKTQYF

v_gene: TRBV4-2
j_gene: TRBJ1-5
d_gene: -
abundance: -
CDR3nt: TGTGCCAGCAGCCAAGAGGACAGCGCGGTCTGGCCCCAGCATTTT
CDR3aa: CASSQEDSAVWPQHF

v_gene: TRBV3-1
j_gene: TRBJ1-1
d_gene: -
abundance: -
CDR3nt: TGTGCCAGCAGCCAGGTATTGGGGGCGTCAGCTTTCTTT
CDR3aa: CASSQVLGASAFF

v_gene: TRBV6-5
j_gene: TRBJ1-2
d_gene: TRBD1
abundance: once
CDR3nt: TGTGCCAGCAGTTACTCTCGGGACAGGGGCGCAATTATGGGCTATGGCTACACCTTC
CDR3aa: CASSYSRDRGAIMGYGYTF

v_gene: TRBV4-1
j_gene: TRBJ2-2
d_gene: TRBD2
abundance: -
CDR3nt: TGCGCCAGCAGCCAAGACCCTAGCGGGGGGGCCCCCGGGGAGCTGTTTTTT
CDR3aa: CASSQDPSGGAPGELFF

v_gene: TRBV20-1
j_gene: TRBJ2-1
d_gene: -
abundance: -
CDR3nt: TGCAGTGCCGGACCCTACGGCCAGGGATTCACCGAGCAGTTCTTC
CDR3aa: CSAGPYGQGFTEQFF

v_gene: TRBV20-1
j_gene: TRBJ2-5
d_gene: TRBD2
abundance: -
CDR3nt: TGCAGTGCTAGAGACTCTAGCGGGGGGTTTCAAGAGACCCAGTACTTC
CDR3aa: CSARDSSGGFQETQYF

v_gene: TRBV5-4
j_gene: TRBJ2-2
d_gene: TRBD2
abundance: -
CDR3nt: TGTGCCAGCAGCTTGGAACGGGGGGGAGGAACCGGGGAGCTGTTTTTT
CDR3aa: CASSLERGGGTGELFF

v_gene: TRBV4-1
j_gene: TRBJ1-4
d_gene: -
abundance: -
CDR3nt: TGCGCCAGCAGCCAAGAGGGCAGGGGAAGTGAAAAACTGTTTTTT
CDR3aa: CASSQEGRGSEKLFF

v_gene: TRBV5-1
j_gene: TRBJ1-1
d_gene: -
abundance: -
CDR3nt: TGCGCCAGCTGGACGGGAGCCAACACTGAAGCTTTCTTT
CDR3aa: CASWTGANTEAFF